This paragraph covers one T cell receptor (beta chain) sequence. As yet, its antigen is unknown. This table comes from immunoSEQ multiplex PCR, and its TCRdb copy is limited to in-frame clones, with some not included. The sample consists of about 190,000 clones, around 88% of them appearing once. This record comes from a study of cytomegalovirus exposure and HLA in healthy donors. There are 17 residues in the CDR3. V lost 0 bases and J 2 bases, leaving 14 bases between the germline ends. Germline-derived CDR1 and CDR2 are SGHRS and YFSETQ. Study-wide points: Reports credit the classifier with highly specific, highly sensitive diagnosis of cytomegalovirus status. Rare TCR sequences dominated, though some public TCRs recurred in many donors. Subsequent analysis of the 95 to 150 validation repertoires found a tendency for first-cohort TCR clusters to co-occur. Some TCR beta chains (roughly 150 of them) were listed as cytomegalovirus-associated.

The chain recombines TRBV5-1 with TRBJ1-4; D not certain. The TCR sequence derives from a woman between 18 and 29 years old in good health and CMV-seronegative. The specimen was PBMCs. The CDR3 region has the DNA TGCGCCAGCAGCTTGGGGTACGCGGGGAGTACTAATGAAAAACTGTTTTTT. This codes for CASSLGYAGSTNEKLFF.